The clone carrying this TCR beta chain was found once. This entry comes from a study of blood T cell repertoires in COVID-19. Whole-study context: The analysed material was cDNA or gDNA that came from T cells, B-cell-depleted T cells, or PBMCs.

Original methodology: The assay estimated nucleated cells by amplifying reference gene primers. Method: immunoSEQ multiplex PCR; TCRdb's copy keeps in-frame clones and lacks some. From that table come the V and J calls and clone size; the DNA was used to work out D and trimming. The sample consists of 150,000 to 200,000 clones, roughly 90% of them appearing once. The V gene's germline CDR1 is SGHTA and CDR2 FQGNSA. V was cut by 3 bases and J by 7 bases, with 15 bases left in between. This CDR3 region has 14 residues. Sequenced material: peripheral blood. This TCR was sampled from a man aged 60 to 69 with acute or convalescent COVID-19. The chain has TRBV7-2 and TRBJ1-2; the D is unclear. Written as DNA, the CDR3 is TGTGCCAGCAGCTTGGGAGGGCTTCTCTTTGGCTACACCTTC. Translated: CASSLGGLLFGYTF.